One sample yielded the 25 T cell receptor beta chains listed below, sequenced in a study of human versus mouse CDR3 diversity and MHC coevolution. The data were produced by immunoSEQ multiplex PCR, yet TCRdb's version contains in-frame clones alone and is incomplete. The sample carries 55,000 to 65,000 clones, roughly 93% recorded once. Sample: naive CD4+ T cells from blood. The subset: CD45RO-negative CD62L-positive naive CD4 T cells. The receptors shown here come from a person between 55 and 69 years old in good health.

In DNA, the CDR3 is TGTGCCAGCAGTGCAGGGTCCCTGGGTGAAAAACTGTTTTTT. Translated, it gives CASSAGSLGEKLFF. The chain carries TRBV9 and TRBJ1-4, with D possibly TRBD1 on 5 matching bases. There are 14 residues in the CDR3. Germline V gives CDR1 SGDLS, CDR2 YYNGEE. Trimming removed 5 bases from V and 7 bases from J, with 15 bases in between.

The chain couples TRBV5-4 to TRBJ2-5; maybe TRBD2 (6 bases). V shed 4 bases and J shed 1 base, with 8 bases lying between them. Germline CDR1 reads SGHNT; CDR2 reads YYREEE (reference sequence). The CDR3 consists of 13 residues. CDR3 nucleotides: TGTGCCAGCAGCCGGGGGAGCCAAGAGACCCAGTACTTC. Translated: CASSRGSQETQYF.

The table lists this clone with a count of one. The CDR3 sequence is CASSYSPVQAYEQYF. The CDR3 DNA sequence: TGTGCCAGCAGTTACTCGCCGGTACAGGCCTACGAGCAGTACTTC. V and J are TRBV6-6 and TRBJ2-7; possible D gene TRBD1, 5 bases. The CDR3 consists of 15 residues. Germline V gene lookup returns CDR1 MNHNY and CDR2 SVGAGI (reference sequence). V was clipped by 0 bases and J by 2 bases, with 11 bases between them.

CDR3 amino acids: CASSLTRAGGSNEQFF. The CDR3 nucleotides read TGTGCCAGCAGCTTAACTCGAGCGGGAGGGAGCAATGAGCAGTTCTTC. This chain links TRBV7-3 with TRBJ2-1; TRBD2 matches 10 bases. This CDR3 has 16 residues. Germline-derived CDR1 and CDR2 are SGHTA and FQGTGA. Trimming took 0 bases from V and 6 from J; bases not matched to a gene: 5.

J is TRBJ2-3 and V is TRBV12-5, with 8 bases identical to TRBD1. CDR1 is LGHNT, CDR2 FRNRAP, per germline. The V and J ends lost 8 bases and 4 bases, in that order; junction bases with no gene match: 14. The CDR3 spans 16 residues. In DNA, the CDR3 is TGTGCTAGTCTTCGGGACAGGCTAGCCGTTGCAGATACGCAGTATTTT. Translation gives CASLRDRLAVADTQYF.

The chain couples TRBV30 to TRBJ1-5; D ambiguous. Per germline, CDR1 GTSNPN and CDR2 SVGIG (reference sequence). The CDR3 loop spans 15 amino acids. V lost 4 bases and J lost 4, with 17 bases in between. CDR3 bases: TGTGCCTGGAAAGCATTTAGGTCCGGGAATCAGCCCCAGCATTTT. Translated, it gives CAWKAFRSGNQPQHF. Based on the CDR3 plus reference TRBV30 and TRBJ1-5, the full variable domain is SQTIHQWPATLVQPVGSPLSLECTVEGTSNPNLYWYRQAAGRGLQLLFYSVGIGQISSEVPQNLSASRPQDRQFILSSKKLLLSDSGFYLCAWKAFRSGNQPQHFGDGTRLSIL.

The rearrangement joins TRBV12-5 to TRBJ2-3; TRBD1 matches at 8 bases. The germline CDR1 and CDR2 sequences are LGHNT and FRNRAP. This CDR3 has 16 amino acids. The ends lost 1 base at V and 3 bases at J; junction bases unmatched: 6. CDR3 DNA: TGTGCTAGTGGTTTGGGAACCCAGGGGGCAACAGATACGCAGTATTTT. Translating gives CASGLGTQGATDTQYF.

The J gene is TRBJ1-6, the V gene TRBV7-2, with D unresolved. Germline V gives CDR1 SGHTA, CDR2 FQGNSA. This CDR3 has 17 residues. V was trimmed by 3 bases and J by 7 bases, leaving 19 bases between them. The CDR3 DNA reads as TGTGCCAGCAGCTTCCCTGTCAGACAACGATCGAATTCACCCCTCCACTTT. Its translation: CASSFPVRQRSNSPLHF.

The chain is built from TRBV6-1 and TRBJ1-5; no clear D. The CDR3 is 14 residues long. Trimming removed 7 bases at V and 2 bases at J, with 12 bases between. Per germline, CDR1 MNHNS and CDR2 SASEGT. CDR3 DNA: TGTGCCAGCAACACGAGGGTGGGCAATCAGCCCCAGCATTTT. Its translation is CASNTRVGNQPQHF.

This rearrangement joins TRBV5-6 to TRBJ1-1; D remains ambiguous. Germline lookup yields CDR1 SGHDT and CDR2 YYEEEE. The CDR3 runs 14 residues. Trimming stripped 3 bases from V and 4 bases from J, with 13 bases between. CDR3 amino acids: CASSWRVEGTEAFF. As DNA, the CDR3 is TGTGCCAGCAGCTGGAGGGTGGAAGGCACTGAAGCTTTCTTT. Combining the CDR3 with reference TRBV5-6 and TRBJ1-1 gives the whole variable domain DAGVTQSPTHLIKTRGQQVTLRCSPKSGHDTVSWYQQALGQGPQFIFQYYEEEERQRGNFPDRFSGHQFPNYSSELNVNALLLGDSALYLCASSWRVEGTEAFFGQGTRLTVV.

The chain links TRBV19 to TRBJ1-2; TRBD1 matches at 12 bases. The junction had 0 bases not matched to a gene; V was cut back by 1 base and J by 6 bases. Germline lookup yields CDR1 LNHDA and CDR2 SQIVND (reference sequence). The CDR3 extends over 14 amino acids. The CDR3 reads CASSIGDRGHGYTF. In DNA form, the CDR3 reads TGTGCCAGTAGTATAGGGGACAGGGGGCATGGCTACACCTTC.

This clone appeared a few times. The genes are TRBV6-6 and TRBJ1-1; TRBD1 matches 7 bases. V was clipped by 3 bases and J by 7 bases; unmatched bases: 8. CDR1 and CDR2 from the germline V gene are MNHNY and SVGAGI (reference sequence). This CDR3 comprises 14 residues. As DNA, the CDR3 is TGTGCCAGCAGTTATTATGCCAGGGGGAGTGAAGCTTTCTTT. Amino acids: CASSYYARGSEAFF.

This clone was counted a single time. The chain employs TRBV5-1 and TRBJ2-5; the match to TRBD2 covers 14 bases. Near its end, the DNA agrees better with TRBJ2-7, so the J call may be wrong. CDR3 length equals 18 residues. Germline CDR1 reads SGHRS; CDR2 reads YFSETQ. The CDR3 nucleotides read TGCGCCAGCAGCTTAGGACTAGCGGGAGGACTCGTCGAGTACGAGCAGTACTTC. This encodes CASSLGLAGGLVEYEQYF.

The rearrangement links TRBV7-9 to TRBJ2-5, with 7 positions matching TRBD2. The last part of the DNA fits TRBJ2-7 better; the J call may be wrong. The CDR3 is 15 amino acids. Germline V CDR1 and CDR2: SEHNR, FQNEAQ (reference sequence). CDR3 loop: CASSLVGGSGYEQYF. CDR3 DNA sequence: TGTGCCAGCAGCTTAGTGGGGGGGAGCGGCTACGAGCAGTACTTC.

V and J are TRBV19 and TRBJ2-2; 14 bases agree with TRBD2. This CDR3 is 16 amino acids long. Trimming at V came to 5 bases and at J to 6 bases, leaving 5 bases not matched to a gene. The V gene's germline CDR1 is LNHDA and CDR2 SQIVND (reference sequence). CDR3 DNA: TGTGCCAGTAGTCTGGGACTAGCGGGAGCGGCCGGGGAGCTGTTTTTT. Translation: CASSLGLAGAAGELFF.

This chain uses TRBV5-1 with TRBJ2-5; 8 bases are a match to TRBD2. This CDR3 comprises 18 residues. The germline V gene has CDR1 SGHRS and CDR2 YFSETQ. Unmatched junction bases numbered 16, after V lost 4 bases and J lost 2 bases. CDR3 bases: TGCGCCAGCAGCCGGGGGGTAGCGGGAAGGGGCGAGCAAGAGACCCAGTACTTC. This gives the protein CASSRGVAGRGEQETQYF.

This chain links TRBV13 with TRBJ1-2, with TRBD1 matching over 10 bases. J lost 3 bases, V lost 0 bases, and 10 bases had no gene match. CDR3 length: 18 amino acids. Germline CDR1 reads PRHDT; CDR2 reads FYEKMQ (reference sequence). CDR3 nucleotides: TGTGCCAGCAGCTTAGGTGGACAGGGGGAGGGGGCCCACTATGGCTACACCTTC. This encodes CASSLGGQGEGAHYGYTF.

The chain employs TRBV19 and TRBJ2-7; 8 bases match TRBD2. Germline V gene sequence: CDR1 LNHDA, CDR2 SQIVND (reference sequence). Trimming took 5 bases from V and 0 from J; bases not matched to a gene: 6. The CDR3 sequence is 15 residues long. Written as DNA, the CDR3 is TGTGCCAGTAGTCCGACTAGCGTGAGCTCCTACGAGCAGTACTTC. As protein: CASSPTSVSSYEQYF.

This chain joins TRBV4-2 and TRBJ1-1; 8 nucleotides match TRBD1. Germline lookup yields CDR1 LGHNA and CDR2 YNFKEQ. This CDR3 has 15 residues. Trimming took 0 bases from V and 5 from J; bases not matched to a gene: 5. The CDR3 coding sequence is TGTGCCAGCAGCCAAGAGGGCAGGGGGCAGACTGAAGCTTTCTTT. Protein product: CASSQEGRGQTEAFF.

This clone showed up just once. The chain uses TRBV19 and TRBJ2-5, with TRBD1 identical over 11 bases. The V gene's germline CDR1 is LNHDA and CDR2 SQIVND (reference sequence). CDR3 length: 17 residues. With 6 bases clipped from V and 6 bases from J, the junction kept 15 bases outside the gene matches. For the CDR3, the DNA is TGTGCCAGTAGCCAAACCCCCCGGACAGGGGGCTTGAAGACCCAGTACTTC. Translating it yields CASSQTPRTGGLKTQYF. The entire variable domain, with the rest obtained from reference TRBV19 and TRBJ2-5, is as follows: DGGITQSPKYLFRKEGQNVTLSCEQNLNHDAMYWYRQDPGQGLRLIYYSQIVNDFQKGDIAEGYSVSREKKESFPLTVTSAQKNPTAFYLCASSQTPRTGGLKTQYFGPGTRLLVL.

The CDR3 DNA follows: TGCAGCGTTGCGAATACCCAACCAGGGGCCTATAATGAAAAACTGTTTTTT. Translation: CSVANTQPGAYNEKLFF. The J gene is TRBJ1-4, the V gene TRBV29-1, with D possibly TRBD1 on 6 matching bases. Germline assignment: CDR1 SQVTM and CDR2 ANQGSEA. Between the trimmed V and J ends, which lost 4 bases and 4 bases, there was a span of 22 bases. The CDR3 consists of 17 residues.

The chain joins TRBV9 to TRBJ2-2; TRBD2 aligns across 7 bases. Germline assignment: CDR1 SGDLS and CDR2 YYNGEE. After removal of 0 bases from V and 1 base from J, the junction contained 0 bases not matched to a gene. The CDR3 consists of 15 residues. Here the CDR3 reads CASSVASGNTGELFF. CDR3 nucleotide sequence: TGTGCCAGCAGCGTAGCTAGCGGGAACACCGGGGAGCTGTTTTTT.

The chain has TRBV5-1 and TRBJ2-3; a weak D match, TRBD2 (6 bases). The germline V gene encodes CDR1 SGHRS and CDR2 YFSETQ. Trimming removed 0 bases from V and 2 bases from J, with 13 bases in between. The CDR3 covers 16 residues. The CDR3 sequence is CASSLDGAGITDTQYF. Written as DNA, the CDR3 is TGCGCCAGCAGCTTGGATGGGGCGGGAATCACAGATACGCAGTATTTT.

On this clone: The identical CDR3 is also encoded by other nucleotide sequences in the sample. The chain joins TRBV7-3 to TRBJ2-2; TRBD1 matches 9 bases. From germline, CDR1 is SGHTA and CDR2 FQGTGA. The CDR3 runs 16 residues. V trimming: 4 bases; J trimming: 4 bases; junction bases outside the gene matches: 7. The CDR3 coding sequence is TGTGCCAGCAGCTCACCGGGACAGGGTTCCACCGGGGAGCTGTTTTTT. Amino acids: CASSSPGQGSTGELFF.

This clone has a single count. The chain employs TRBV5-5 and TRBJ2-7; TRBD1 aligns across 7 bases. J gave up 0 bases and V 5 bases, and 8 bases lay outside the gene matches. CDR1 is SGHKS, CDR2 YYEKEE, per germline (reference sequence). The CDR3 is 15 amino acids. DNA for the CDR3: TGTGCCAGCAGATGGAGCCGGGACAGCTCCTACGAGCAGTACTTC. It translates to CASRWSRDSSYEQYF.